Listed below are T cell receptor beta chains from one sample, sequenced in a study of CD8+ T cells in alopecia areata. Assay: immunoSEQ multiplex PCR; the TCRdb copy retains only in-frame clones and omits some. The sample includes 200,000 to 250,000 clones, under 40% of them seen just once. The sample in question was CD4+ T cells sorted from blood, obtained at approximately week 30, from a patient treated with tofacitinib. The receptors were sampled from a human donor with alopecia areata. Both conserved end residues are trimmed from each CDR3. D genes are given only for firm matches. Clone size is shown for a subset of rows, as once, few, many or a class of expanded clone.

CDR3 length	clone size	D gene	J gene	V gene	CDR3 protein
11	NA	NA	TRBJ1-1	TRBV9	ASSTYSNTEAF
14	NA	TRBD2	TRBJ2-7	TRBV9	ASSVRLAGGYHEQY
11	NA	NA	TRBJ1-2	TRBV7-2	ASSWPGSNGYT
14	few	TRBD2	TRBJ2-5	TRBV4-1	ASRPTVGRAGETQY
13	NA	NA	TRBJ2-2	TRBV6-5	ASSSWGENTGELF
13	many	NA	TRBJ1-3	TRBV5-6	ASSLQGTSGNTIY
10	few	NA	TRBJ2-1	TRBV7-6	AIRRSYNEQF
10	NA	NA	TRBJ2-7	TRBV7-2	ASSRVLYEQY
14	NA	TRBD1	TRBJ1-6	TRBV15	ATSRGRGTGNSPLH
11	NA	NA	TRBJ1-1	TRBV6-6	ASRETANTEAF
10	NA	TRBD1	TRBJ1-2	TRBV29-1	SSSSGGDGYT
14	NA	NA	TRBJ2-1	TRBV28	ASRTGGSSSYNEQF
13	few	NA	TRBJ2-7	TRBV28	ASSFGGGGGYEQY
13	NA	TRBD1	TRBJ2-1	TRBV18	ASSTSTGQRNEQF
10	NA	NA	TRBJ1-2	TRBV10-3	AISLDFYGYT
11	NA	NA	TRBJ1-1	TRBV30	AWRPQVNTEAF
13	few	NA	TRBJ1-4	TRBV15	ATSRDRRQEEKLF
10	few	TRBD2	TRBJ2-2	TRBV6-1	ASCRGGGELF
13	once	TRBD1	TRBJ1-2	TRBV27	ASSPPGQGAYGYT
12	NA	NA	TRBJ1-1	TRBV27	ASSSGLVVTEAF
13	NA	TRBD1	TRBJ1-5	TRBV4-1	ASSRTGGRGQPQH
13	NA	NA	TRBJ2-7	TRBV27	ASSSFERDSYEQY
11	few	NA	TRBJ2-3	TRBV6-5	ASSSLVVDTQY
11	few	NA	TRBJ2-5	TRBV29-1	SVSGVLQETQY
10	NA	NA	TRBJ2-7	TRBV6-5	ASGTSGTEQY
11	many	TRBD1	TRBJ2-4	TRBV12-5	ASGGTAKNIQY
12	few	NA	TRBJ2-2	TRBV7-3	ASSLAGSVGELF
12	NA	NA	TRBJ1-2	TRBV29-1	SAADRGVSYGYT
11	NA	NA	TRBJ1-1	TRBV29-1	SVARDLNTEAF
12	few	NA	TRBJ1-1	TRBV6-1	ASSQSNVDTEAF
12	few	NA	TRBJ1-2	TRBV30	AWSVQMGEYGYT
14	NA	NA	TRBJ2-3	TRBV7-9	ASSFEGGMVTDTQY
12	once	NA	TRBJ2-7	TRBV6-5	ASMRGLASYEQY
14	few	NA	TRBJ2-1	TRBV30	AWSGRGSGSYNEQF
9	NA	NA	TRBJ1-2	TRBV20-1	SARSQGGYT
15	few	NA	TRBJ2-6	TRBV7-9	ASSLGDGSSGANVLT
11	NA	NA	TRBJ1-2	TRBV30	AGVQRANYGYT
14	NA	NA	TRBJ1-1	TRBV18	ASSPRVGTVNTEAF
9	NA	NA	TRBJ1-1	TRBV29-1	SVLGNTEAF
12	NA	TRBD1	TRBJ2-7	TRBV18	ASSPGQGNYEQY
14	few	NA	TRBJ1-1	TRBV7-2	ASSPPTWRMRTEAF
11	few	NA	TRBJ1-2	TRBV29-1	SVEAQVGYGYT
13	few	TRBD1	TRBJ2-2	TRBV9	ASSAGTANTGELF
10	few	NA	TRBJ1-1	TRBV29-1	SAGRMNTEAF
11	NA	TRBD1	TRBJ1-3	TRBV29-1	SAGDRAGNTIY
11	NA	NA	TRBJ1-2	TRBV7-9	ASSREANYGYT